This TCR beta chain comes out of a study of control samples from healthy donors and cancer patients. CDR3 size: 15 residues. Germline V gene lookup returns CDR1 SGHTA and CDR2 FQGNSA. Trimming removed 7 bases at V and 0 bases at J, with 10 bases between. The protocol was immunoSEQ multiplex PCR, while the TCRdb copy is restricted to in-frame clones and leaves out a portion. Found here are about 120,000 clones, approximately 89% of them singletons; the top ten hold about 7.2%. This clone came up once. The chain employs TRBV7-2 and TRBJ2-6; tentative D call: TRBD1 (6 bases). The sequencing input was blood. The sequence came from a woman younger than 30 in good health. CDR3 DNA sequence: TGTGCCAGCAATATAGGGGGCTCTGGGGCCAACGTCCTGACTTTC. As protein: CASNIGGSGANVLTF.